These 15 T cell receptor beta chains were all obtained from the same sample, sequenced in a study of blood T cell repertoires in COVID-19 (dated by TCRdb to about 2020). The library was built by means of the immunoSEQ multiplex PCR assay. Imported from immuneACCESS, the table was reduced by TCRdb to in-frame sequences with V and J called. These copies leave out some clones; in studies compared against another copy, an unresolved V gene accounts for under half, and the cause of the remainder is not known. The sample table lists some 190,000 clones, approximately 81% of them with a count of one. The ten top clones hold 20% of the sample. The sample consisted of peripheral blood. Receptors originate from a human donor in a cohort sampled during active COVID-19.

The J gene is TRBJ1-5, the V gene TRBV4-2; perhaps TRBD1 as D (5 bases). V lost 1 base and J lost 5, with 9 bases in between. This CDR3 has 14 amino acids. Germline loops: CDR1 LGHNA, CDR2 YNFKEQ. CDR3 in amino acids: CASSQGTTDQPQHF. CDR3 nucleotides: TGTGCCAGCAGCCAAGGGACAACCGATCAGCCCCAGCATTTT.

The rearrangement links TRBV28 to TRBJ1-5, with a tentative D call TRBD1 (6 bases). The germline V gene has CDR1 MDHEN and CDR2 SYDVKM. Between the trimmed V and J ends, which lost 1 base and 5 bases, there was a span of 9 bases. This CDR3 contains 14 residues. The CDR3 spells CASSLSTGYQPQHF. The CDR3 coding sequence is TGTGCCAGCAGTTTATCAACAGGGTATCAGCCCCAGCATTTT.

V usage is TRBV4-1 and J usage is TRBJ2-3; the match to TRBD2 covers 9 bases. Looked up from germline, CDR1 is MGHRA and CDR2 is YSYEKL. The V and J ends lost 0 bases and 1 base, in that order; junction bases with no gene match: 8. This CDR3 has 18 amino acids. CDR3 nucleotides: TGCGCCAGCAGCCAAGAGTACCGGACTAGCGCCGGCACAGATACGCAGTATTTT. Its translation: CASSQEYRTSAGTDTQYF.

This rearrangement joins TRBV5-1 to TRBJ2-1; 12 bases line up with TRBD2. Germline V CDR1 and CDR2: SGHRS, YFSETQ. V dropped 4 bases and J dropped 7; count of bases not matched to a gene: 9. This CDR3 has 16 amino acids. The CDR3: CASSPLTSGGTNEQFF. The CDR3 region has the DNA TGCGCCAGCAGCCCCCTGACTAGCGGGGGCACTAATGAGCAGTTCTTC.

The chain carries TRBV6-5 and TRBJ2-2; a weak D match, TRBD2 (5 bases). The CDR3 totals 14 residues. The ends were cut back, 7 bases at V and 3 bases at J, with 12 bases in the middle. Germline lookup yields CDR1 MNHEY and CDR2 SVGAGI. The CDR3 bases are TGTGCCAGCATTCCTAGGAGGTACACCGGGGAGCTGTTTTTT. Translation gives CASIPRRYTGELFF.

J is TRBJ2-5 and V is TRBV5-8; 8 bases agree with TRBD2. The CDR3 spans 15 residues. CDR1 is SGHTS, CDR2 YDEGEE, per germline. Trimming removed 4 bases from V and 7 bases from J; junction bases left unmatched: 12. The CDR3 sequence is CASSLSSGLRRTQYF. The CDR3 DNA reads as TGTGCCAGCAGCCTGTCTAGCGGGTTGCGACGGACCCAGTACTTC.

The V call is TRBV2, the J call TRBJ2-2; D not certain. Germline V gene data show CDR1 as SNHLY and CDR2 as FYNNEI. The V end lost 4 bases, the J end lost 0 bases, and 9 bases lay between the germline ends. The CDR3 loop spans 15 amino acids. Here the CDR3 reads CASSVFSTNTGELFF. The CDR3 region has the DNA TGTGCCAGCAGTGTGTTCTCTACGAACACCGGGGAGCTGTTTTTT.

CDR3 loop: CASSILSGATDTQYF. CDR3 bases: TGTGCCAGCAGCATCCTTAGCGGGGCGACAGATACGCAGTATTTT. The chain has TRBV5-8 and TRBJ2-3; 8 bases are shared with TRBD2. From germline, CDR1 is SGHTS and CDR2 YDEGEE. The CDR3 totals 15 residues. V trimming: 4 bases; J trimming: 3 bases; junction bases outside the gene matches: 7.

Regarding this clone: At the DNA level, this CDR3 is encoded by other sequences in the same sample as well. The J gene is TRBJ1-2, the V gene TRBV5-1, with TRBD1 matching over 7 bases. J was trimmed by 2 bases and V by 4 bases; bases with no gene match: 5. Germline loops: CDR1 SGHRS, CDR2 YFSETQ. There are 14 residues in the CDR3. CDR3 bases: TGCGCCAGCAGCCCGGGACAGCCCAACTATGGCTACACCTTC. Its protein is CASSPGQPNYGYTF. The full variable domain, its missing parts supplied by reference TRBV5-1 and TRBJ1-2, is KAGVTQTPRYLIKTRGQQVTLSCSPISGHRSVSWYQQTPGQGLQFLFEYFSETQRNKGNFPGRFSGRQFSNSRSEMNVSTLELGDSALYLCASSPGQPNYGYTFGSGTRLTVV.

The chain recombines TRBV28 with TRBJ1-1; 7 nucleotides line up with TRBD1. Germline lookup yields CDR1 MDHEN and CDR2 SYDVKM. V shed 3 bases and J 2 bases; nucleotides not matched to a gene: 6. The CDR3 spans 15 residues. Written as DNA, the CDR3 is TGTGCCAGCAGTTTCCCTGGGACAGTCAACACTGAAGCTTTCTTT. Amino acid sequence: CASSFPGTVNTEAFF.

The rearrangement links TRBV4-1 to TRBJ1-5, with 9 bases identical to TRBD1. V gave up 4 bases and J gave up 6 bases; unmatched junction bases: 10. The CDR3 totals 16 residues. Germline assignment: CDR1 MGHRA and CDR2 YSYEKL. The CDR3 loop reads CASSRYTGGGGQPQHF. CDR3 DNA: TGCGCCAGCAGCCGGTATACAGGGGGCGGGGGTCAGCCCCAGCATTTT.

The J gene is TRBJ2-7, the V gene TRBV5-1, with 10 positions matching TRBD2. The CDR3 consists of 16 residues. CDR1 and CDR2 (germline): SGHRS, YFSETQ. V shed 6 bases, J shed 7 bases, and the junction held 16 bases outside the gene matches. CDR3 in amino acids: CASTTSGIGGLREQYF. DNA for the CDR3: TGCGCCAGCACCACTAGCGGGATTGGGGGTTTACGGGAGCAGTACTTC.

The J gene is TRBJ2-7, the V gene TRBV15; TRBD2 aligns across 9 bases. From germline, CDR1 is LNHNV and CDR2 YYDKDF (reference sequence). The CDR3 totals 15 residues. With V trimmed by 0 bases and J by 4 bases, 4 bases remained unmatched. The CDR3, as DNA: TGTGCCACCAGCAGAGATTCCCTAGCGGGGTACGAGCAGTACTTC. It codes for CATSRDSLAGYEQYF.

This chain links TRBV18 with TRBJ2-1; TRBD2 matches 13 bases. V dropped 2 bases and J dropped 7; count of bases not matched to a gene: 2. Germline CDR1 KGHSH, CDR2 LQKENI. This CDR3 is built from 15 residues. The CDR3 loop is CASSPGLAGENEQFF. The CDR3 DNA reads TGTGCCAGCTCACCAGGACTAGCGGGAGAAAATGAGCAGTTCTTC.

V is TRBV6-5 and J is TRBJ2-7, with 10 bases matching TRBD1. This CDR3 has 14 residues. Per the germline V gene, CDR1 is MNHEY and CDR2 is SVGAGI. The V gene end was trimmed by 8 bases and the J gene end by 1 base; junction bases not matched to a gene: 5. The CDR3 nucleotides read TGTGCCAGCTTCGACAGGGGGCAATCCTACGAGCAGTACGTC. Translating gives CASFDRGQSYEQYV.